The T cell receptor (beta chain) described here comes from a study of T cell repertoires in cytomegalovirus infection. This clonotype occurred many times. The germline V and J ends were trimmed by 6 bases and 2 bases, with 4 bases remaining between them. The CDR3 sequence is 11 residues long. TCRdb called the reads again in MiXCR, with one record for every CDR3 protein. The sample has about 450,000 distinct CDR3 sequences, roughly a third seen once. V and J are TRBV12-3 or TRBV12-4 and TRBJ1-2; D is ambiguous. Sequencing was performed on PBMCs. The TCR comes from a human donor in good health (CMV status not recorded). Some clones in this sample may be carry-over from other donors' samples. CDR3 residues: CASSRNYGYTF. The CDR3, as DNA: TGTGCCAGCAGCCGGAACTATGGCTACACCTTC.